This T cell receptor (beta chain) was profiled in a study of breast tumors, draining lymph nodes, adjacent tissues. This clonotype occurred many times. TCRdb itself ran the multiplex PCR reads through MiXCR, one entry per CDR3 protein. The table includes 24,000 or so distinct CDR3 sequences, under 30% detected once. The CDR3 has 15 residues. Between the trimmed V and J ends, which lost 0 bases and 1 base, there was a span of 11 bases. Germline V CDR1 and CDR2: SGDLS, YYNGEE. The TCR was taken from a female donor with breast cancer. Some clones in this sample may be carry-over from other donors' samples. The material sequenced was breast tumor tissue. V is TRBV9 and J is TRBJ2-7; a weak D match, TRBD2 (5 bases). CDR3 region: CASSVGPRGSYEQYF. The CDR3 DNA reads as TGTGCCAGCAGCGTAGGGCCCCGGGGATCCTACGAGCAGTACTTC.